This T cell receptor beta chain was sequenced for a study of CXCR3-negative and CXCR3-positive naive CD8 T cells (dated by TCRdb to about 2019). For the study in its entirety: In total, 130 million to 150 million TRB reads were obtained, which works out to roughly 1.5 +/- 0.3 million reads per library. Diversity and physicochemical repertoire analyses were performed on some eleven donors pooled from two independent experiments. Naive subsets from about five donors and memory cells from 3 donors were included in the TRBV-TRBJ cluster analysis. Overall study outcomes, separate from this receptor: Compared with CXCR3-negative naive cells, CXCR3-positive naive cells had TRB CDR3s with higher hydrophobicity (lower Kidera factor 4), lower energy, and higher strength and volume indices. Naive CXCR3-negative and CXCR3-positive cells from the same donor showed similar TRBV-TRBJ usage, whereas memory cells showed distinct patterns. Because surface CD5, which is linked to self-reactivity in mice, was comparable between the naive subsets, TCR interaction strength was also inferred from TRB CDR3 physicochemical properties. Freshly isolated PBMCs were used for most assays because CXCR3 expression partially decreased after cryopreservation. Comparably high repertoire diversity was found in both naive subsets, whereas much lower repertoire diversity was found in memory CD8+ T cells.

Sequencer: NextSeq 550. The Human TCR Profiling Kit (MiLaboratory) was used to prepare UMI-labeled 5' RACE TRB cDNA libraries. cDNA synthesis used the entire amount of extracted RNA, and PCR amplification then used the entire amount of cDNA produced. Libraries were prepared in parallel with an identical number of PCR cycles. On the study's bioinformatics: About 50,000 +/- 10,000 unique UMI-labeled TRB cDNA molecules per library were extracted with MIGEC and MiXCR, with at least two reads per UMI required. On average, approximately 40,000 +/- 10,000 functional in-frame TRB CDR3 nucleotide clonotypes lacking stop codons were found per library. After downsampling to 5000 UMI-labeled TRB molecules per sample, diversity metrics such as normalized Shannon-Wiener and Chao1 were calculated in VDJtools. Clonotype-size-weighted physicochemical properties of the central five CDR3 residues (interaction energy, strength, volume and Kidera factor 4) were computed in VDJtools. The reads went through TCRdb reprocessing, and each CDR3 protein sequence gets one entry with no DNA. The V and J calls were not made by the authors but by TCRdb's processing. This sample's table carries tens of thousands of distinct CDR3 sequences. The ten largest account for less than 1.6% of the sample.

Worth noting for this clonotype: What antigen it recognizes has not been identified.

For each CD8+ T cell subset, flow sorting was done in triplicate, and a few hundred thousand cells per subset went directly into RLT lysis buffer. To exclude memory contaminants, naive CD8+ T cells were stringently defined as CD45RO-CCR7+CD27+CD95-. Peripheral blood mononuclear cells were isolated from buffy coats by standard density gradient centrifugation. Naive CXCR3-negative and CXCR3-positive CD8+ T cells were flow-sorted on a FACSAria III. An RNeasy Mini Kit was used to extract total RNA from the sorted cells. The sequenced sample consisted of naive CXCR3- CD8+ T cells from blood. The cell subset or site label for this specimen denotes: CD45RO-CCR7+CD27+CD95- naive CD8+ T cells lacking CXCR3 (TNR3-). The TCR was taken from a human donor in good health. Some clones in this sample may be carry-over from other donors' samples.

The CDR3 reads as follows: CSARSGAEAFF. The V and J genes are TRBV20-1 and TRBJ1-1. The CDR3, cysteine through phenylalanine, is 11 amino acids long. The entry carries no DNA sequence. The germline V gene (reference sequence) provides CDR1 DFQATT and CDR2 SNEGSKA.